Listed here are 14 T cell receptor beta chains from one sample, sequenced in a study of blood T cell repertoires in COVID-19. The protocol was immunoSEQ multiplex PCR, while the TCRdb copy is restricted to in-frame clones and leaves out a portion. The sample yields under 350,000 clones, about 86% seen once. Sequenced input: PBMCs or T cells enriched from blood (not recorded which). These receptors were taken from a middle-aged woman with acute COVID-19.

The chain uses TRBV7-3 and TRBJ2-3, with D possibly being TRBD2 (6 bases). Looked up from germline, CDR1 is SGHTA and CDR2 is FQGTGA. The V end was cut by 2 bases, the J end by 6 bases, with 6 bases between. The CDR3 loop spans 12 amino acids. In DNA form, the CDR3 reads TGTGCCAGCAGCTTACGGGAGGATACGCAGTATTTT. Protein: CASSLREDTQYF. Drawing the rest from reference TRBV7-3 and TRBJ2-3, the complete variable domain is GAGVSQTPSNKVTEKGKYVELRCDPISGHTALYWYRQSLGQGPEFLIYFQGTGAADDSGLPNDRFFAVRPEGSVSTLKIQRTERGDSAVYLCASSLREDTQYFGPGTRLTVL.

The V call is TRBV7-9, the J call TRBJ2-1, with 14 bases aligning to TRBD2. The CDR3 runs 19 residues. Germline V gene sequence: CDR1 SEHNR, CDR2 FQNEAQ (reference sequence). The V and J ends lost 1 base and 0 bases, in that order; junction bases with no gene match: 5. Here the CDR3 DNA reads TGTGCCAGCAGCTTAGTCGGACTAGCGGGGGGATCCTCCTACAATGAGCAGTTCTTC. Translated, it gives CASSLVGLAGGSSYNEQFF.

This clone was counted a single time. The chain is built from TRBV7-2 and TRBJ2-6, with 14 bases fitting TRBD2. With 5 bases clipped from V and 1 base from J, the junction kept 4 bases outside the gene matches. CDR1 and CDR2 from the germline V gene are SGHTA and FQGNSA. This CDR3 region has 18 residues. CDR3 bases: TGTGCCAGCAGCCCTCGGACTAGCGGGGGGTCTGGGGCCAACGTCCTGACTTTC. It yields the protein CASSPRTSGGSGANVLTF.

The V and J genes are TRBV5-4 and TRBJ1-3; D perhaps matches TRBD1 (5 bases). Trimming removed 2 bases from V and 3 bases from J, with 9 bases in between. The CDR3 consists of 14 residues. CDR1 is SGHNT and CDR2 is YYREEE in the germline V gene (reference sequence). The CDR3 DNA sequence: TGTGCCAGCAGCTTACCGGGACTTGGAAACACCATATATTTT. Its protein product is CASSLPGLGNTIYF.

The genes are TRBV29-1 and TRBJ1-3; D gene ambiguous. Trimming removed 4 bases at V and 3 bases at J, with 7 bases between. CDR3 length: 12 residues. In germline, CDR1 is SQVTM, CDR2 ANQGSEA. The CDR3 DNA is TGCAGCGTTGTGGCAGGTGGAAACACCATATATTTT. Translation gives CSVVAGGNTIYF.

The chain uses TRBV6-5 and TRBJ1-1; TRBD1 aligns across 8 bases. V shed 4 bases, J shed 5 bases, and the junction held 9 bases outside the gene matches. The germline CDR1 and CDR2 sequences are MNHEY and SVGAGI. The CDR3 is 15 residues long. The CDR3 is CASSLDRDRRTEAFF. DNA of the CDR3: TGTGCCAGCAGTTTGGACAGGGATCGAAGAACTGAAGCTTTCTTT.

The V call is TRBV19, the J call TRBJ1-5; D ambiguous. Looked up from germline, CDR1 is LNHDA and CDR2 is SQIVND (reference sequence). This CDR3 comprises 15 residues. The V end lost 5 bases, the J end lost 4 bases, and 15 bases lay between the germline ends. CDR3 coding DNA: TGTGCCAGTAGTGCCGAGACTCTAGCAAATCAGCCCCAGCATTTT. It yields the protein CASSAETLANQPQHF.

This clone was seen more than once but under ten times. The chain has TRBV6-5 and TRBJ1-1; D unclear. V was shortened by 7 bases and J by 7 bases, with 10 bases between the two germline ends. Germline V CDR1 and CDR2: MNHEY, SVGAGI. The CDR3 runs to 11 residues. CDR3 in DNA: TGTGCCAGCATGGAGTTACATGAAGCTTTCTTT. Encoded protein: CASMELHEAFF.

V and J are TRBV7-8 and TRBJ2-1; D is possibly TRBD2 (6 bases). The V end lost 1 base, the J end lost 5 bases, and 21 bases lay between the germline ends. Germline CDR1 and CDR2: SGHVS and FQNEAQ. There are 18 residues in the CDR3. The chain's CDR3 is CASSLVGSGRRRDNEQFF. For the CDR3, the DNA is TGTGCCAGCAGCTTAGTTGGTAGCGGACGACGCCGCGACAATGAGCAGTTCTTC.

In this sample, this clone turned up once. The chain uses TRBV6-2 or TRBV6-3 and TRBJ2-7, with a weak D call TRBD1 (5 bases). Deletions cut 5 bases from V and 7 bases from J, with 9 bases between. The germline V gene encodes CDR1 MNHEY and CDR2 SVGEGT. The CDR3 is 11 amino acids. CDR3 coding DNA: TGTGCCAGCAGTAAAGGGGCAGAGCAGTACTTC. Its translation is CASSKGAEQYF.

This clone appeared a single time. The rearrangement joins TRBV4-3 to TRBJ1-1; no definite D call. This CDR3 spans 15 amino acids. Germline-derived CDR1 and CDR2 are LGHNA and YSLEER. V shed 3 bases and J shed 3 bases, with 14 bases lying between them. The CDR3 DNA reads as TGCGCCAGCAGCCAGGATACAGAGCGGTACACTGAAGCTTTCTTT. Its protein product is CASSQDTERYTEAFF.

The chain has TRBV7-2 and TRBJ1-3; 7 bases match TRBD1. Trimming cost V 5 bases and J 2 bases; bases outside gene matches: 6. The CDR3 has 15 amino acids. CDR1 and CDR2 (germline): SGHTA, FQGNSA. The CDR3 spells CASSRDRGPGNTIYF. In DNA, the CDR3 is TGTGCCAGCAGCCGGGATAGGGGGCCTGGAAACACCATATATTTT.

This sequence joins TRBV12-3 or TRBV12-4 and TRBJ1-2; 9 bases fit TRBD1. V lost 7 bases to trimming and J lost 5 bases; unmatched junction nucleotides: 2. This CDR3 comprises 12 residues. CDR3 amino acids: CASKGTGYGYTF. The DNA of the CDR3 is TGTGCCAGCAAGGGGACAGGGTATGGCTACACCTTC.

This chain joins TRBV7-8 and TRBJ1-2; no reliable D call. CDR3 length equals 15 residues. Per the germline V gene, CDR1 is SGHVS and CDR2 is FQNEAQ. The V end was cut by 1 base, the J end by 5 bases, with 14 bases between. The CDR3 loop reads CASSLGTGIGYGYTF. CDR3 DNA: TGTGCCAGCAGCTTAGGAACGGGGATAGGGTATGGCTACACCTTC.